The rows below give T cell receptor beta chains drawn from one sample of a study of OX40 agonist ivuxolimab in advanced cancers. TCRdb's table, derived via immunoSEQ multiplex PCR, lists solely in-frame clones and lacks some. The data contain about 78,000 clones, about 90% of them seen just once; the ten biggest clones take up 2.5% to 3.5%. This specimen consisted of CD4+ or CD8+ T cells sorted from blood, obtained in a trial of the OX40 agonist ivuxolimab. The source of these receptors is an adult with an advanced solid tumor such as melanoma, head and neck, liver or kidney cancer. Each CDR3 is given with its conserved first and last residue. The D gene is left open where the match is weak. The size entry is marked missing in some rows and otherwise reads once, few, many or a size class.

clone_size: .; d_call: .; v_call: TRBV25-1; j_call: TRBJ2-3; cdr3_aa: CASSDRGSTDTQYF; cdr3_nt: TGTGCCAGCAGTGACAGGGGAAGCACAGATACGCAGTATTTT
clone_size: .; d_call: .; v_call: TRBV5-1; j_call: TRBJ2-1; cdr3_aa: CASSFAGNKQFF; cdr3_nt: TGCGCCAGCAGCTTCGCGGGCAACAAGCAGTTCTTC
clone_size: .; d_call: .; v_call: TRBV5-1; j_call: TRBJ2-7; cdr3_aa: CASSPSSGSYEQYF; cdr3_nt: TGCGCCAGCAGCCCCTCGTCGGGTTCCTACGAGCAGTACTTC
clone_size: .; d_call: .; v_call: TRBV19; j_call: TRBJ1-5; cdr3_aa: CASSFGGKRGASNQPQHF; cdr3_nt: TGTGCCAGTAGTTTTGGGGGTAAGCGGGGGGCGAGCAATCAGCCCCAGCATTTT
clone_size: .; d_call: TRBD2; v_call: TRBV19; j_call: TRBJ2-1; cdr3_aa: CASRGLAGGFSYNEQFF; cdr3_nt: TGTGCCAGTAGAGGGCTAGCGGGAGGGTTTTCATACAATGAGCAGTTCTTC
clone_size: .; d_call: TRBD1; v_call: TRBV14; j_call: TRBJ2-2; cdr3_aa: CASSQRRGPISSNTGELFF; cdr3_nt: TGTGCCAGCAGCCAGAGAAGGGGGCCCATTTCCTCAAACACCGGGGAGCTGTTTTTT
clone_size: .; d_call: .; v_call: TRBV5-6; j_call: TRBJ1-1; cdr3_aa: CASSNQSHRGTEAFF; cdr3_nt: TGTGCCAGCAGCAACCAGAGCCATCGGGGGACTGAAGCTTTCTTT
clone_size: .; d_call: .; v_call: TRBV5-4; j_call: TRBJ1-2; cdr3_aa: CASSFGRRVVGGYTF; cdr3_nt: TGTGCCAGCAGCTTTGGCCGGCGGGTTGTGGGAGGCTACACCTTC
clone_size: once; d_call: .; v_call: TRBV6-1; j_call: TRBJ1-1; cdr3_aa: CASSDQMNTEAFF; cdr3_nt: TGTGCCAGCAGCGATCAGATGAACACTGAAGCTTTCTTT
clone_size: .; d_call: .; v_call: TRBV7-6; j_call: TRBJ2-3; cdr3_aa: CASSPGAHTQYF; cdr3_nt: TGTGCCAGCAGCCCCGGCGCCCATACGCAGTATTTT
clone_size: .; d_call: .; v_call: TRBV6-5; j_call: TRBJ1-4; cdr3_aa: CASRSPAREKLFF; cdr3_nt: TGTGCCAGCCGTAGCCCCGCGAGGGAAAAACTGTTTTTT
clone_size: .; d_call: TRBD1; v_call: TRBV18; j_call: TRBJ2-5; cdr3_aa: CASSRGQSGETQYF; cdr3_nt: TGTGCCAGCTCACGGGGACAGAGTGGAGAGACCCAGTACTTC
clone_size: few; d_call: .; v_call: TRBV25-1; j_call: TRBJ1-2; cdr3_aa: CASSGGDFYGYTF; cdr3_nt: TGTGCCAGCAGTGGGGGAGATTTCTATGGCTACACCTTC
clone_size: once; d_call: .; v_call: TRBV6-5; j_call: TRBJ2-1; cdr3_aa: CATGGVGSEQFF; cdr3_nt: TGTGCCACGGGGGGCGTCGGGAGCGAGCAGTTCTTC
clone_size: .; d_call: .; v_call: TRBV7-9; j_call: TRBJ1-6; cdr3_aa: CASSLTVNSPLHF; cdr3_nt: TGTGCCAGCAGCTTGACAGTCAATTCACCCCTCCACTTT
clone_size: .; d_call: .; v_call: TRBV25-1; j_call: TRBJ1-1; cdr3_aa: CASSEYTGNTEAFF; cdr3_nt: TGTGCCAGCAGTGAATATACGGGGAACACTGAAGCTTTCTTT
clone_size: .; d_call: .; v_call: TRBV6-5; j_call: TRBJ1-4; cdr3_aa: CASTKGRATNEKLFF; cdr3_nt: TGTGCCAGCACTAAAGGGAGGGCAACTAATGAAAAACTGTTTTTT
clone_size: .; d_call: .; v_call: TRBV5-6; j_call: TRBJ2-7; cdr3_aa: CASTLGSYEQYF; cdr3_nt: TGTGCCAGCACCCTGGGCAGTTACGAGCAGTACTTC
clone_size: once; d_call: .; v_call: TRBV10-3; j_call: TRBJ1-2; cdr3_aa: CAISELTEDGYTF; cdr3_nt: TGTGCCATCAGTGAGTTGACAGAAGATGGCTACACCTTC
clone_size: .; d_call: .; v_call: TRBV6-6; j_call: TRBJ2-3; cdr3_aa: CASSPRVDTQYF; cdr3_nt: TGTGCCAGCAGTCCTCGGGTGGATACGCAGTATTTT
clone_size: .; d_call: .; v_call: TRBV6-5; j_call: TRBJ2-1; cdr3_aa: CASSYGALLYNEQFF; cdr3_nt: TGTGCCAGCAGTTACGGTGCATTGCTCTACAATGAGCAGTTCTTC
clone_size: .; d_call: .; v_call: TRBV5-1; j_call: TRBJ2-1; cdr3_aa: CASSPGSPGNEQFF; cdr3_nt: TGCGCCAGCAGTCCCGGGTCCCCAGGCAATGAGCAGTTCTTC
clone_size: once; d_call: .; v_call: TRBV23-1; j_call: TRBJ2-7; cdr3_aa: CASSPDGVLF; cdr3_nt: TGCGCCAGCAGTCCGGACGGGGTACTCTTC
clone_size: .; d_call: .; v_call: TRBV5-1; j_call: TRBJ2-3; cdr3_aa: CASSWGLYTDTQYF; cdr3_nt: TGCGCCAGCAGCTGGGGACTTTACACAGATACGCAGTATTTT
clone_size: .; d_call: TRBD1; v_call: TRBV2; j_call: TRBJ1-5; cdr3_aa: CASSDRGRQPQHF; cdr3_nt: TGTGCCAGCAGTGACAGGGGGCGGCAGCCCCAGCATTTT
clone_size: .; d_call: TRBD2; v_call: TRBV5-4; j_call: TRBJ2-1; cdr3_aa: CASSLGLAGISGEQFF; cdr3_nt: TGTGCCAGCAGCTTGGGACTAGCGGGAATATCGGGTGAGCAGTTCTTC
clone_size: once; d_call: .; v_call: TRBV10-3; j_call: TRBJ1-5; cdr3_aa: CAIGGGNSNQPQHF; cdr3_nt: TGTGCCATCGGTGGGGGTAATAGCAATCAGCCCCAGCATTTT
clone_size: .; d_call: .; v_call: TRBV11-2; j_call: TRBJ2-7; cdr3_aa: CASSRGRFYEQYF; cdr3_nt: TGTGCCAGCAGCCGAGGACGGTTTTACGAGCAGTACTTC
clone_size: .; d_call: TRBD1; v_call: TRBV27; j_call: TRBJ2-1; cdr3_aa: CASSTSRGQSYNEQFF; cdr3_nt: TGTGCCAGCAGTACCTCCCGGGGACAGTCCTACAATGAGCAGTTCTTC
clone_size: .; d_call: TRBD2; v_call: TRBV27; j_call: TRBJ2-5; cdr3_aa: CASREGLADGTQYF; cdr3_nt: TGTGCCAGCAGAGAGGGACTAGCGGATGGGACCCAGTACTTC
clone_size: once; d_call: .; v_call: TRBV28; j_call: TRBJ2-7; cdr3_aa: CASSSGYEQYF; cdr3_nt: TGTGCCAGCTCCTCGGGTTACGAGCAGTACTTC
clone_size: .; d_call: .; v_call: TRBV30; j_call: TRBJ1-5; cdr3_aa: CAWTIGNQPQHF; cdr3_nt: TGTGCCTGGACGATTGGGAATCAGCCCCAGCATTTT
clone_size: .; d_call: TRBD1; v_call: TRBV7-2; j_call: TRBJ1-5; cdr3_aa: CASSPQGGDGNQPQHF; cdr3_nt: TGTGCCAGCAGCCCCCAGGGGGGGGATGGCAATCAGCCCCAGCATTTT
clone_size: .; d_call: .; v_call: TRBV6-4; j_call: TRBJ2-3; cdr3_aa: CASSESRSTDTQYF; cdr3_nt: TGTGCCAGCAGTGAGTCACGTAGCACAGATACGCAGTATTTT
clone_size: .; d_call: .; v_call: TRBV6-1; j_call: TRBJ1-5; cdr3_aa: CASRQDTSSNQPQHF; cdr3_nt: TGTGCCAGCAGACAAGACACCAGTAGCAATCAGCCCCAGCATTTT
clone_size: once; d_call: .; v_call: TRBV5-1; j_call: TRBJ2-5; cdr3_aa: CASSLGTSQRRETQYF; cdr3_nt: TGCGCCAGCAGCTTGGGTACTAGCCAGAGGAGAGAGACCCAGTACTTC
clone_size: .; d_call: .; v_call: TRBV5-6; j_call: TRBJ2-2; cdr3_aa: CASSLVGQGKDRHTGELFF; cdr3_nt: TGTGCCAGCAGCTTGGTAGGGCAGGGTAAGGACCGGCACACCGGGGAGCTGTTTTTT
clone_size: .; d_call: .; v_call: TRBV5-1; j_call: TRBJ1-4; cdr3_aa: CASTTGNIATNEKLFF; cdr3_nt: TGCGCCAGCACCACCGGGAACATTGCAACTAATGAAAAACTGTTTTTT
clone_size: .; d_call: .; v_call: TRBV7-2; j_call: TRBJ2-7; cdr3_aa: CASSPRVPYEQYF; cdr3_nt: TGTGCCAGCAGCCCCAGGGTTCCCTACGAGCAGTACTTC
clone_size: .; d_call: .; v_call: TRBV6-6; j_call: TRBJ2-5; cdr3_aa: CASTPGRGREETQYF; cdr3_nt: TGTGCCAGCACCCCGGGCAGGGGGCGGGAGGAGACCCAGTACTTC
clone_size: .; d_call: .; v_call: TRBV27; j_call: TRBJ2-3; cdr3_aa: CATGGSTDTQYF; cdr3_nt: TGTGCAACCGGGGGTAGCACAGATACGCAGTATTTT
clone_size: .; d_call: TRBD1; v_call: TRBV6-1; j_call: TRBJ1-2; cdr3_aa: CASSGTGSNYGYTF; cdr3_nt: TGTGCCAGCAGTGGGACAGGATCTAACTATGGCTACACCTTC
clone_size: .; d_call: .; v_call: TRBV7-2; j_call: TRBJ1-4; cdr3_aa: CASSQDSRRVFF; cdr3_nt: TGTGCCAGCAGCCAAGACTCCCGGAGAGTGTTTTTT
clone_size: .; d_call: .; v_call: TRBV5-1; j_call: TRBJ2-5; cdr3_aa: CASSQEGETQYF; cdr3_nt: TGCGCCAGCAGCCAGGAAGGGGAGACCCAGTACTTC
clone_size: .; d_call: .; v_call: TRBV11-3; j_call: TRBJ2-2; cdr3_aa: CASTQGGELFF; cdr3_nt: TGTGCCAGCACCCAGGGCGGGGAGCTGTTTTTT
clone_size: .; d_call: .; v_call: TRBV10-3; j_call: TRBJ1-2; cdr3_aa: CAIMRTESAGGYTF; cdr3_nt: TGTGCCATCATGAGGACTGAGAGTGCCGGTGGCTACACCTTC
clone_size: .; d_call: TRBD1; v_call: TRBV5-8; j_call: TRBJ1-2; cdr3_aa: CASSPQSGQGLRGYTF; cdr3_nt: TGTGCCAGCAGCCCCCAGAGTGGACAGGGCCTAAGGGGCTACACCTTC
clone_size: .; d_call: TRBD1; v_call: TRBV7-2; j_call: TRBJ1-1; cdr3_aa: CASSRQGMNTEAFF; cdr3_nt: TGTGCCAGCAGCCGACAGGGGATGAACACTGAAGCTTTCTTT
clone_size: .; d_call: .; v_call: TRBV5-1; j_call: TRBJ2-7; cdr3_aa: CASSLALGAGTYEQYF; cdr3_nt: TGCGCCAGCAGCTTGGCCCTAGGCGCCGGGACCTACGAGCAGTACTTC
clone_size: .; d_call: .; v_call: TRBV2; j_call: TRBJ1-1; cdr3_aa: CASTRDLDHTEAFF; cdr3_nt: TGTGCCAGCACCAGGGACCTAGATCACACTGAAGCTTTCTTT